These T cell receptor beta chains were read from a single sample in a study of blood T cell repertoires in COVID-19. Assay: immunoSEQ multiplex PCR; the TCRdb copy retains only in-frame clones and omits some. The profile shows about 98,000 clones, approximately 84% of them singletons. Sequenced material: peripheral blood. These receptors came from a human donor in a cohort sampled during active COVID-19. Both conserved end residues are part of each CDR3. The order of the fields is J gene, V gene, CDR3 protein.

TRBJ1-2,TRBV7-3,CASSLWGRVNVDYGYTF
TRBJ1-5,TRBV6-4,CASSDLSSNQPQHF
TRBJ1-3,TRBV30,CAWSPVITGNTIYF
TRBJ1-1,TRBV10-3,CAIRGATTEAFF
TRBJ2-5,TRBV5-1,CASSTGLAGRETQYF
TRBJ2-2,TRBV18,CASSRLGPNTGELFF
TRBJ2-1,TRBV5-6,CASSLLAGGINEQFF
TRBJ2-7,TRBV3-1/TRBV3-2,CASSPRWGQQYF
TRBJ1-4,TRBV9,CASSGREGGEEKLFF
TRBJ1-1,TRBV10-3,CAISENPPRDEAFF
TRBJ1-1,TRBV7-3,CASHRQANTEAFF
TRBJ1-3,TRBV10-3,CAISETGSGNTIYF
TRBJ2-5,TRBV7-9,CASSSSGYQETQYF
TRBJ2-4,TRBV2,CASSGTGGRNIQYF
TRBJ2-3,TRBV27,CASSQTSGQGISTDTQYF
TRBJ2-1,TRBV5-1,CASSLAPIGTNEQFF
TRBJ1-5,TRBV28,CASSLEPMYQPQHF
TRBJ1-5,TRBV5-6,CASSLQGAGQPQHF
TRBJ2-2,TRBV12-3/TRBV12-4,CAATTGWAGELFF
TRBJ2-2,TRBV2,CASIRQGNGELFF
TRBJ1-2,TRBV6-5,CASSRQTNYGYTF
TRBJ1-2,TRBV29-1,CSAARDSYGYTF
TRBJ2-5,TRBV4-1,CASSPRSSRGGRTETQYF
TRBJ1-5,TRBV2,CASSEGGQLGQPQHF
TRBJ2-2,TRBV7-9,CASSLSPNTGELFF
TRBJ2-5,TRBV6-5,CASSRLRGLQETQYF
TRBJ2-7,TRBV2,CASRQQGTGQYF
TRBJ2-6,TRBV7-3,CASSRDGSSGANVLTF
TRBJ2-2,TRBV2,CASTGRRQGAKLGGELFF
TRBJ2-7,TRBV2,CASSWALSSYEQYF
TRBJ2-7,TRBV15,CATSRDLNAGWGEQYF
TRBJ2-5,TRBV20-1,CSASRLERYQETQYF
TRBJ2-4,TRBV7-8,CASSSTGGVQNIQYF
TRBJ2-3,TRBV4-1,CASSRRMPGTSGDTDTQYF
TRBJ2-2,TRBV2,CASTGLHNTGELFF
TRBJ1-4,TRBV3-1/TRBV3-2,CASSRKQETFIAKLFF
TRBJ2-1,TRBV6-2/TRBV6-3,CASSPIGAGAYNEQFF
TRBJ2-7,TRBV7-7,CASSFLQGFEQYF
TRBJ2-1,TRBV24-1,CATSDIQGPLYNEQFF
TRBJ2-7,TRBV4-1,CASSQTWDSTYEQYF
TRBJ2-3,TRBV4-1,CASSQVGLAGGTDTQYF
TRBJ2-3,TRBV2,CASSPTSGGGPDTQYF
TRBJ2-3,TRBV27,CASSSGGQGYTQYF
TRBJ1-5,TRBV6-5,CASSPQTGGNQPQHF
TRBJ2-2,TRBV6-5,CASSPARVGTGELFF
TRBJ2-3,TRBV4-3,CASNVQRTSTDTQYF
TRBJ2-1,TRBV4-3,CASGLAGYNEQFF
TRBJ1-5,TRBV30,CAWSGQGPYQPQHF
TRBJ1-2,TRBV11-2,CASSLDRLTGFIYGYTF
TRBJ1-2,TRBV30,CAWSVSPSIGYTF
TRBJ2-7,TRBV5-1,CASSSDSSYEQYF
TRBJ2-5,TRBV7-9,CASSFIVRGPTYQETQYF
TRBJ1-2,TRBV28,CASRPPDRVNYGYTF
TRBJ1-5,TRBV7-7,CASSLTTRWGGAVGQPQHF
TRBJ2-5,TRBV25-1,CASSERPQWWGVETQYF
TRBJ2-5,TRBV2,CASSEFQLAGGTQYF
TRBJ2-3,TRBV29-1,CSVEEGLADTQYF